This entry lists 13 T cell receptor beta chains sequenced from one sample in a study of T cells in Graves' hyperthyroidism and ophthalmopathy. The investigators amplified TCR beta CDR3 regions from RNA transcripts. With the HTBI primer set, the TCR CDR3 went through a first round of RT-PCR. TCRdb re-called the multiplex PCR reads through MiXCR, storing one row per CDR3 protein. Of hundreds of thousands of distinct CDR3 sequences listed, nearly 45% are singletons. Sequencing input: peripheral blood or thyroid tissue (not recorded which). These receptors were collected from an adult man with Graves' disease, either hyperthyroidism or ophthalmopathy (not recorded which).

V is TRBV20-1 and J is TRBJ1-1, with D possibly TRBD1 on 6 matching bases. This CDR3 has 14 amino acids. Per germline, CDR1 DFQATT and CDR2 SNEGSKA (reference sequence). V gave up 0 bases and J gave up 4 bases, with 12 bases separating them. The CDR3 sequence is CSARDQGWSTEAFF. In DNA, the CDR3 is TGCAGTGCTAGAGACCAGGGGTGGAGCACTGAAGCTTTCTTT.

CDR3 region: CASRYRPGGRVGELFF. The CDR3 DNA reads as TGTGCCAGCAGGTACAGGCCAGGGGGCCGGGTCGGGGAGCTGTTTTTT. The chain joins TRBV7-9 to TRBJ2-2; 8 positions agree with TRBD1. There are 16 residues in the CDR3. Looked up from germline, CDR1 is SEHNR and CDR2 is FQNEAQ (reference sequence). V lost 6 bases and J lost 7; bases outside the gene matches: 13.

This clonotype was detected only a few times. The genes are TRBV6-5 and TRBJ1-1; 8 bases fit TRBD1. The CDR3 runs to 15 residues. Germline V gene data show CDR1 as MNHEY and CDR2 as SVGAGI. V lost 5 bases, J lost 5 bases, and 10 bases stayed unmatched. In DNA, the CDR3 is TGTGCCAGCAGTGCCAAAACAGGGGGAATGACTGAAGCTTTCTTT. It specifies CASSAKTGGMTEAFF.

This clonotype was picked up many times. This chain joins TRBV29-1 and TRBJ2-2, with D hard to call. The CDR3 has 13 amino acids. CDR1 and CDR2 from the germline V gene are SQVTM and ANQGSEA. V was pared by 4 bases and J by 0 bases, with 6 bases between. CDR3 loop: CSVAPANTGELFF. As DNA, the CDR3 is TGCAGCGTTGCACCAGCGAACACCGGGGAGCTGTTTTTT.

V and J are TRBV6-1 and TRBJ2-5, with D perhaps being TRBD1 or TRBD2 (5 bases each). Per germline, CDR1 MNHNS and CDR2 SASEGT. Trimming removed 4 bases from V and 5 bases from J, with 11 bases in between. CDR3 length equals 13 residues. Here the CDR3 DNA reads TGTGCCAGCAGTGTGGGGGTATCCGAGACCCAGTACTTC. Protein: CASSVGVSETQYF.

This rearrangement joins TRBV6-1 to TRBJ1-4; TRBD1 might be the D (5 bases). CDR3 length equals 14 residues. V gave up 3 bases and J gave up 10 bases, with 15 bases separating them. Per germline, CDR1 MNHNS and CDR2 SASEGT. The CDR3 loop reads CASSEPGRGGKLFF. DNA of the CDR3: TGTGCCAGCAGTGAGCCAGGGAGGGGAGGAAAACTGTTTTTT.

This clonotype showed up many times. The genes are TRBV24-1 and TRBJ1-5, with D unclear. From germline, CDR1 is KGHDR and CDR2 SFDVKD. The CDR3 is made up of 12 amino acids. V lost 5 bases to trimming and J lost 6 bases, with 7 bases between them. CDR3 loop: CATSGSGQPQHF. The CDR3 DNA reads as TGTGCCACCAGTGGGTCGGGTCAGCCCCAGCATTTT.

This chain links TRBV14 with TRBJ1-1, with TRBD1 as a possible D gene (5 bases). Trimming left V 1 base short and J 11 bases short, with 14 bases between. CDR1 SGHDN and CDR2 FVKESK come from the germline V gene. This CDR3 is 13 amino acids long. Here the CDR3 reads CASSQVNYGDAFF. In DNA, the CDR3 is TGTGCCAGCAGCCAAGTGAACTACGGGGACGCTTTCTTT. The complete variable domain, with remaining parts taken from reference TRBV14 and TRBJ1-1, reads EAGVTQFPSHSVIEKGQTVTLRCDPISGHDNLYWYRRVMGKEIKFLLHFVKESKQDESGMPNNRFLAERTGGTYSTLKVQPAELEDSGVYFCASSQVNYGDAFFGQGTRLTVV.

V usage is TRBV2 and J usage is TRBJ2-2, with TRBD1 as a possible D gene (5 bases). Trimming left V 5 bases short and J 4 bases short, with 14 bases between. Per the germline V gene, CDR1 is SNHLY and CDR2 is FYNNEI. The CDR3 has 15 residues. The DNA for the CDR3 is TGTGCCAGCAGTTTCATGACAGTCATCACCGGGGAGCTGTTTTTT. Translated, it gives CASSFMTVITGELFF.

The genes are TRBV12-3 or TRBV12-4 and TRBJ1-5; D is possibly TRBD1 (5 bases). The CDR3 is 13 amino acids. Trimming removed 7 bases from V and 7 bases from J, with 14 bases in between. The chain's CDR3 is CASTPVGGQPQHF. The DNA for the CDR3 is TGTGCCAGCACCCCAGTGGGGGGACAGCCCCAGCATTTT.

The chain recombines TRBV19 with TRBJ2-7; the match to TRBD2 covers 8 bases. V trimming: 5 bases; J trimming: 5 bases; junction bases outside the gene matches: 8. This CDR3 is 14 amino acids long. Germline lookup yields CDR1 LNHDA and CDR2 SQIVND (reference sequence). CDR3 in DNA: TGTGCCAGTAGTGTGATAGCGGGATACCACGAGCAGTACTTC. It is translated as CASSVIAGYHEQYF. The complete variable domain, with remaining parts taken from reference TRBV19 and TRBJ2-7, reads DGGITQSPKYLFRKEGQNVTLSCEQNLNHDAMYWYRQDPGQGLRLIYYSQIVNDFQKGDIAEGYSVSREKKESFPLTVTSAQKNPTAFYLCASSVIAGYHEQYFGPGTRLTVT.

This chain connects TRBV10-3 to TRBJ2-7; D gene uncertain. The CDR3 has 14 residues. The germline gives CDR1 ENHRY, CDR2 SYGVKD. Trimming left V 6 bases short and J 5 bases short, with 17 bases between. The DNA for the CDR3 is TGTGCCATCAGCCCAGTCAATGGAGTCCACGAGCAGTACTTC. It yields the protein CAISPVNGVHEQYF.

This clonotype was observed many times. CDR3 nucleotides: TGCGCCAGCAGGTCGACAGGCCCCTACGAGCAGTACTTC. It yields the protein CASRSTGPYEQYF. The chain couples TRBV10-2 to TRBJ2-7; tentative D call: TRBD1 (6 bases). CDR1 and CDR2 (germline): WSHSY, SAAADI. The germline V and J ends were trimmed by 6 bases and 2 bases, with 11 bases remaining between them. The CDR3 runs 13 residues.